This T cell receptor beta chain was observed in a study of T cell responses to AZD1222 COVID-19 vaccine. Points from the study as a whole: Donors skewed white British and female; clonal diversity was possibly underestimated. At baseline, just five or six AZD1222 recipients tested seropositive.

This CDR3 is built from 13 residues. Germline lookup yields CDR1 LGHNT and CDR2 FRNRAP. The V end was cut by 7 bases, the J end by 7 bases, with 14 bases between. Libraries were prepared by immunoSEQ multiplex PCR; TCRdb keeps only in-frame clonotypes and omits some of them. The table shows about 77,000 clones, with 92% occurring only once. Second doses at about 4 or about 12 weeks were pooled. As to this clone: Its antigen is as yet unknown.

Sample: peripheral blood, taken 28 days after the second AZD1222 dose. The chain couples TRBV12-5 to TRBJ2-1; D gene unclear. This TCR was recovered from an adult who received the AZD1222 COVID-19 vaccine. This CDR3 is CASVAPGGNEQFF. The CDR3 DNA reads as TGTGCTAGTGTAGCCCCTGGTGGGAATGAGCAGTTCTTC.